The 17 T cell receptor beta chains below all came from one sample that was sequenced in a study of blood T cell repertoires in COVID-19. Only in-frame clones appear in the TCRdb table, and some are missing; sequencing was by immunoSEQ multiplex PCR. The data hold about 94,000 clones, with more than 65% observed a single time. The specimen was peripheral blood. These receptors all stem from a man in his sixties with acute or convalescent COVID-19.

This chain uses TRBV11-2 with TRBJ1-2, with D perhaps TRBD1 (6 bases). Between the trimmed V and J ends, which lost 5 bases and 6 bases, there was a span of 13 bases. The CDR3 is made up of 13 amino acids. Looked up from germline, CDR1 is SGHAT and CDR2 is FQNNGV. In DNA form, the CDR3 reads TGTGCCAGCAGCAGCCGACAGGCCCATGGCTACACCTTC. Its protein is CASSSRQAHGYTF.

The chain has TRBV19 and TRBJ1-6; D not certain. The CDR3 totals 16 residues. Germline CDR1 LNHDA, CDR2 SQIVND (reference sequence). Trimming stripped 7 bases from V and 0 bases from J, with 13 bases between. The CDR3 is CASNEAASSYNSPLHF. DNA of the CDR3: TGTGCCAGTAATGAAGCAGCGAGCTCCTATAATTCACCCCTCCACTTT.

The V gene is TRBV12-3 or TRBV12-4, the J gene TRBJ1-1; a possible D gene is TRBD1 (5 bases). This CDR3 has 13 amino acids. The V and J ends lost 4 bases and 5 bases respectively, with 11 bases between them. The DNA for the CDR3 is TGTGCCAGCAGTTCCAGGGATGGTACTGAAGCTTTCTTT. It is translated as CASSSRDGTEAFF.

CDR3 region: CASSPGEVFTAAFF. CDR3 in DNA: TGTGCCAGCAGCCCTGGGGAGGTTTTCACCGCGGCTTTCTTT. This rearrangement joins TRBV28 to TRBJ1-1; unclear D gene. The germline V gene encodes CDR1 MDHEN and CDR2 SYDVKM. The V end was cut by 6 bases, the J end by 11 bases, with 22 bases between. CDR3 length equals 14 residues.

This clone was seen only once. The J gene is TRBJ1-6, the V gene TRBV18; D gene unclear. V shed 6 bases and J shed 7 bases, with 16 bases lying between them. Germline V gives CDR1 KGHSH, CDR2 LQKENI. This CDR3 spans 15 amino acids. The CDR3 protein is CASSPTRSSNSPLHF. The CDR3 nucleotides read TGTGCCAGCTCGCCTACAAGGAGTTCGAATTCACCCCTCCACTTT. Full variable domain (remainder filled in from reference TRBV18 and TRBJ1-6): NAGVMQNPRHLVRRRGQEARLRCSPMKGHSHVYWYRQLPEEGLKFMVYLQKENIIDESGMPKERFSAEFPKEGPSILRIQQVVRGDSAAYFCASSPTRSSNSPLHFGNGTRLTVT.

The rearrangement joins TRBV6-1 to TRBJ1-2; D not resolved. Trimming took off 0 bases at V and 5 bases at J, with 13 bases between the two ends. Germline V gives CDR1 MNHNS, CDR2 SASEGT. There are 15 residues in the CDR3. The CDR3 protein is CASSEAQRVIYGYTF. CDR3 DNA sequence: TGTGCCAGCAGTGAAGCTCAGAGGGTAATATATGGCTACACCTTC.

This clone occurred once. The V and J genes are TRBV9 and TRBJ2-1; 9 bases line up with TRBD1. Germline V lookup: CDR1 SGDLS, CDR2 YYNGEE. The ends lost 0 bases at V and 7 bases at J; junction bases unmatched: 11. The CDR3 spans 17 residues. As DNA, the CDR3 is TGTGCCAGCAGCGTAGCACTCACAGGGGGCGCCGAAAATGAGCAGTTCTTC. It codes for CASSVALTGGAENEQFF. The full variable domain, in which reference TRBV9 and TRBJ2-1 provide the parts outside the CDR3, is DSGVTQTPKHLITATGQRVTLRCSPRSGDLSVYWYQQSLDQGLQFLIQYYNGEERAKGNILERFSAQQFPDLHSELNLSSLELGDSALYFCASSVALTGGAENEQFFGPGTRLTVL.

The genes are TRBV7-2 and TRBJ1-2; D possibly corresponds to TRBD1 (6 bases). CDR1 is SGHTA and CDR2 is FQGNSA in the germline V gene. The length of the CDR3 is 13 residues. The V end lost 4 bases, the J end lost 2 bases, and 8 bases lay between the germline ends. The CDR3 coding sequence is TGTGCCAGCAGCTGGACAGTCAACTATGGCTACACCTTC. Translation: CASSWTVNYGYTF.

This sequence joins TRBV4-1 and TRBJ2-1; 7 bases align to TRBD1. CDR3 size: 14 residues. J was trimmed by 3 bases and V by 4 bases; bases with no gene match: 3. CDR1 and CDR2 (germline): MGHRA, YSYEKL. The CDR3 spells CASSRGTVYNEQFF. The CDR3 DNA follows: TGCGCCAGCAGCCGGGGGACAGTCTACAATGAGCAGTTCTTC.

In DNA form, the CDR3 reads TGCAGCGCCCAGTACGGGACAGAGGAGACCCAGTACTTC. Translated, it gives CSAQYGTEETQYF. The chain couples TRBV29-1 to TRBJ2-5, with 7 bases matching TRBD1. The CDR3 is 13 amino acids. The V gene end was trimmed by 7 bases and the J gene end by 5 bases; junction bases not matched to a gene: 10. Germline V gene sequence: CDR1 SQVTM, CDR2 ANQGSEA.

The chain links TRBV27 to TRBJ2-7, with 7 bases that match TRBD1. CDR3 length: 14 amino acids. Trimming at V came to 4 bases and at J to 0 bases, leaving 3 bases not matched to a gene. Per germline, CDR1 MNHEY and CDR2 SMNVEV (reference sequence). This chain's CDR3 is CASSSTGSSYEQYF. CDR3 bases: TGTGCCAGCAGTTCGACAGGGAGCTCCTACGAGCAGTACTTC.

J is TRBJ2-5 and V is TRBV11-2; the D gene is possibly TRBD2 (6 bases). This CDR3 is built from 14 residues. V was clipped by 3 bases and J by 3 bases, with 11 bases between them. Germline assignment: CDR1 SGHAT and CDR2 FQNNGV. CDR3 in DNA: TGTGCCAGCAGCTTTGCCACGGGGGAAGAGACCCAGTACTTC. This sequence encodes CASSFATGEETQYF.

The rearrangement links TRBV7-8 to TRBJ1-1; maybe TRBD1 (5 bases). This CDR3 has 15 residues. Trimming pared 0 bases from V and 1 base from J, leaving 9 bases between. Germline V gene sequence: CDR1 SGHVS, CDR2 FQNEAQ. CDR3 in amino acids: CASSLAGGGNTEAFF. CDR3 DNA: TGTGCCAGCAGCTTAGCGGGCGGGGGGAACACTGAAGCTTTCTTT.

The chain links TRBV4-1 to TRBJ1-4; unclear D gene. The ends were cut back, 4 bases at V and 0 bases at J, with 12 bases in the middle. The CDR3 loop spans 16 amino acids. The germline gives CDR1 MGHRA, CDR2 YSYEKL. The CDR3 protein is CASSPYSRATNEKLFF. The CDR3 region has the DNA TGCGCCAGCAGCCCCTACTCCCGGGCAACTAATGAAAAACTGTTTTTT.

In this sample, this clone turned up once. The DNA of the CDR3 is TGCAGCGTACTAGGGACAGCCTACAATGAGCAGTTCTTC. Residues: CSVLGTAYNEQFF. The chain couples TRBV29-1 to TRBJ2-1, with 7 nucleotides matching TRBD1. The trim removed 6 bases at V and 2 bases at J, leaving 4 bases unmatched. This CDR3 has 13 amino acids. Germline-derived CDR1 and CDR2 are SQVTM and ANQGSEA.

This clone was counted only a few times. The rearrangement links TRBV24-1 to TRBJ2-1; 7 bases agree with TRBD2. The CDR3 is 17 amino acids. Losses at the gene ends were 4 bases for V and 0 bases for J; bases not matched to a gene: 8. The germline V gene has CDR1 KGHDR and CDR2 SFDVKD. CDR3 DNA sequence: TGTGCCACCAGTGACCGGGACTACTCGAGCTCCTACAATGAGCAGTTCTTC. Its protein is CATSDRDYSSSYNEQFF.

The chain couples TRBV18 to TRBJ2-1; 16 positions agree with TRBD2. The length of the CDR3 is 19 residues. Germline values: CDR1 KGHSH, CDR2 LQKENI. V dropped 1 base and J dropped 5; count of bases not matched to a gene: 8. CDR3 coding DNA: TGTGCCAGCTCACCACTACGTCCCGGGACTAGCGGGGGGGACAATGAGCAGTTCTTC. Protein product: CASSPLRPGTSGGDNEQFF.